The rows below give T cell receptor beta chains drawn from one sample of a study of radiation and T cells in renal cell carcinoma. Clones were read by immunoSEQ multiplex PCR, and TCRdb kept only the in-frame ones, dropping some. This table has around 170,000 clones, about nine tenths appearing once. The sample in question was blood, obtained from a patient whose treatment included radiotherapy and nephrectomy. The receptors here all came from a woman aged 50 to 65 with renal cell carcinoma. Both conserved end residues are part of each CDR3. Each record gives: J gene, V gene, clone size, D gene, CDR3 protein, CDR3 DNA. A D gene is named only where the DNA matches it firmly. Only part of the rows carry a size: once, few, many, or a class if the clone is expanded.

TRBJ2-3 TRBV5-1 NA NA CASSLGGPGDTQYF TGCGCCAGCAGCTTGGGGGGTCCAGGGGATACGCAGTATTTT
TRBJ2-3 TRBV6-5 NA NA CASSRGLRTDTQYF TGTGCCAGCAGCCGCGGGTTACGAACCGATACGCAGTATTTT
TRBJ2-3 TRBV6-1 NA NA CASRTTQLATDTQYF TGTGCCAGCAGGACCACCCAACTAGCAACAGATACGCAGTATTTT
TRBJ2-7 TRBV4-3 NA NA CASSQSGSGEQYF TGCGCCAGCAGCCAAAGCGGTAGTGGCGAGCAGTACTTC
TRBJ1-5 TRBV10-3 NA NA CAISESSRQGIQPQHF TGTGCCATCAGTGAGTCTTCCAGGCAGGGGATTCAGCCCCAGCATTTT
TRBJ2-1 TRBV11-2 NA TRBD2 CASSFLTTSGEQFF TGTGCCAGCAGCTTCTTGACAACTAGCGGCGAGCAGTTCTTC
TRBJ2-7 TRBV7-8 NA NA CASSLDRVVYEQYF TGTGCCAGCAGCTTAGACAGGGTGGTCTACGAGCAGTACTTC
TRBJ2-7 TRBV9 NA NA CASSSRGDSSSYEQYF TGTGCCAGCAGCTCTCGAGGGGACTCCTCTTCCTACGAGCAGTACTTC
TRBJ2-6 TRBV5-4 once NA CASSPRQALRANVLTF TGTGCCAGCAGCCCAAGACAGGCGCTCAGGGCCAACGTCCTGACTTTC
TRBJ2-1 TRBV2 NA NA CASTERGSSYNEQFF TGTGCCAGCACCGAACGGGGAAGCTCCTACAATGAGCAGTTCTTC
TRBJ2-7 TRBV6-1 NA TRBD1 CASSEAYRGHREQYF TGTGCCAGCAGTGAAGCTTACAGGGGGCATCGGGAGCAGTACTTC
TRBJ1-1 TRBV2 few NA CASSTHQGMNTEAFF TGTGCCAGCAGTACCCACCAGGGGATGAACACTGAAGCTTTCTTT
TRBJ2-7 TRBV18 NA NA CASSPDLGESEQYF TGTGCCAGCTCACCTGACTTGGGGGAGTCAGAGCAGTACTTC
TRBJ2-3 TRBV9 NA NA CASSSLHPGDTQYF TGTGCCAGCAGCAGTCTACATCCCGGAGATACGCAGTATTTT
TRBJ2-1 TRBV9 NA TRBD2 CASSPSTSGGAWGRRNEQFF TGTGCCAGCAGCCCCTCGACTAGCGGGGGGGCCTGGGGTAGGAGGAATGAGCAGTTCTTC
TRBJ1-3 TRBV7-9 NA NA CASSQGIGRGSGNTIYF TGTGCCAGCAGCCAAGGGATCGGGCGAGGGTCTGGAAACACCATATATTTT
TRBJ1-5 TRBV11-2 once NA CASSLEAGEGQPQHF TGTGCCAGCAGCTTAGAGGCAGGCGAGGGCCAGCCCCAGCATTTT
TRBJ2-7 TRBV19 NA NA CASSISFRGHYYEQYF TGTGCCAGTAGTATCTCCTTCAGGGGTCATTACTACGAGCAGTACTTC
TRBJ2-7 TRBV11-2 NA TRBD1 CASSFGWTGDHEQYF TGTGCCAGCAGCTTTGGATGGACAGGGGATCACGAGCAGTACTTC
TRBJ1-6 TRBV7-3 NA NA CASSLNPDSPLHF TGTGCCAGCAGCTTAAATCCCGATTCACCCCTCCACTTT
TRBJ2-3 TRBV6-5 NA NA CASSYSDPSDTQYF TGTGCCAGCAGTTACTCGGACCCCTCAGATACGCAGTATTTT
TRBJ1-2 TRBV19 NA NA CASSTPGHANYGYTF TGTGCCAGTAGCACCCCGGGACACGCGAACTATGGCTACACCTTC
TRBJ2-1 TRBV5-1 NA NA CASSTRRGTYNEQFF TGCGCCAGCAGCACCCGACGGGGAACCTACAATGAGCAGTTCTTC
TRBJ2-2 TRBV7-2 once NA CASGQRPPNTGELFF TGTGCCAGCGGCCAAAGGCCCCCGAACACCGGGGAGCTGTTTTTT
TRBJ2-3 TRBV28 NA TRBD2 CASSLYGLVSYF TGTGCCAGCAGTTTATATGGACTAGTTAGTTATTTT
TRBJ1-5 TRBV11-2 NA NA CASRKFSNQPQHF TGTGCCAGCAGGAAATTTAGCAATCAGCCCCAGCATTTT
TRBJ1-1 TRBV6-4 NA TRBD1 CASRPDRGTTEAFF TGTGCCAGCAGACCGGACAGGGGGACGACTGAAGCTTTCTTT